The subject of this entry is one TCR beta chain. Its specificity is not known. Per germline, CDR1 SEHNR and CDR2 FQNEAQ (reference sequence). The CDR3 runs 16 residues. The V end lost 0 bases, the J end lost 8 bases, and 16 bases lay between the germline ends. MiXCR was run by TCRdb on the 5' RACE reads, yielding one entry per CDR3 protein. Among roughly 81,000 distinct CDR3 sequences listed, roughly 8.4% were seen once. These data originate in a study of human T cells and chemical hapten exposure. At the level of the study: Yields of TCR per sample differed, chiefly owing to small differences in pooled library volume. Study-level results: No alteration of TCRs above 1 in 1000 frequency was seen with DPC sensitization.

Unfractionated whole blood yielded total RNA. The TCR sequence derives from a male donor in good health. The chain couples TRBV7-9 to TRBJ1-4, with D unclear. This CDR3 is CASSLAPTRPPEKLFF. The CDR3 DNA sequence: TGTGCCAGCAGCTTAGCTCCGACCCGTCCCCCGGAAAAACTGTTTTTT.